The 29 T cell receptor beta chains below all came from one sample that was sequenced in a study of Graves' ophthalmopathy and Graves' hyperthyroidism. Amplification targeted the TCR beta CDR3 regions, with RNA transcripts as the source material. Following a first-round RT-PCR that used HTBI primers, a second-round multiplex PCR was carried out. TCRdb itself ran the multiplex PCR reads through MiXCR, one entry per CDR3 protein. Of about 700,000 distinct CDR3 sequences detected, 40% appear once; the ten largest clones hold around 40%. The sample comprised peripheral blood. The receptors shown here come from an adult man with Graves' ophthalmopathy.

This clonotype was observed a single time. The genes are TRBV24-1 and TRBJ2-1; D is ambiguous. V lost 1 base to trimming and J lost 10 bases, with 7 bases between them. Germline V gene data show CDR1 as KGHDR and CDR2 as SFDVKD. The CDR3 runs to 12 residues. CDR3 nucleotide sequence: TGTGCCACCAGTGATTTTGGCTGGGAGCAGTTCTTC. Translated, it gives CATSDFGWEQFF.

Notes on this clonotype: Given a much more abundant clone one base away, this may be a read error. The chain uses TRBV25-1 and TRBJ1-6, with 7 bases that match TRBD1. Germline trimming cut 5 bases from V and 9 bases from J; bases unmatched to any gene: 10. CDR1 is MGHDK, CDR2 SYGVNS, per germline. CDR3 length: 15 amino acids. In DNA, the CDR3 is TGTGCCAGCAGTTCAGCGGGACAGCATAGTTCACCCCTCCACTTT. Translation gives CASSSAGQHSSPLHF.

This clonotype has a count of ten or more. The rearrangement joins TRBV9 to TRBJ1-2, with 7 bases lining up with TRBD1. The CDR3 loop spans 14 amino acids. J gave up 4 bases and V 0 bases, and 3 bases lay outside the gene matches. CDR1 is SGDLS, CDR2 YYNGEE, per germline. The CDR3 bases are TGTGCCAGCAGCGTAGTTGAGGGGGCCTATGGCTACACCTTC. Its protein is CASSVVEGAYGYTF.

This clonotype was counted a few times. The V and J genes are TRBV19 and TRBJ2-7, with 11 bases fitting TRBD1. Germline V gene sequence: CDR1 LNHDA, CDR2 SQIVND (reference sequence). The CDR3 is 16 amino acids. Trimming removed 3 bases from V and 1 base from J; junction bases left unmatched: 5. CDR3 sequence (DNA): TGTGCCAGTAGTATTAACGGACAGGGGGCTTCCTACGAGCAGTACTTC. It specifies CASSINGQGASYEQYF.

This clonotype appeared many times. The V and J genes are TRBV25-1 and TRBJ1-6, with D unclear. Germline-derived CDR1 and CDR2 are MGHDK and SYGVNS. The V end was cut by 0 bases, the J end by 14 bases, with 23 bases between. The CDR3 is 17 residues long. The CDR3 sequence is CASSEYPRGLSPSSLHF. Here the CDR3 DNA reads TGTGCCAGCAGTGAATACCCCCGAGGGTTGTCACCCTCTTCCCTCCACTTT.

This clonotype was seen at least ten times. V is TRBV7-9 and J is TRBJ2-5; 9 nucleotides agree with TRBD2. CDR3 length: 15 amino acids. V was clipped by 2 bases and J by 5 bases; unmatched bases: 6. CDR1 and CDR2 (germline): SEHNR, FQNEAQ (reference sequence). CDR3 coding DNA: TGTGCCAGCAGCTTAAGTAGCGGGAGCAGGGAGACCCAGTACTTC. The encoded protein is CASSLSSGSRETQYF.

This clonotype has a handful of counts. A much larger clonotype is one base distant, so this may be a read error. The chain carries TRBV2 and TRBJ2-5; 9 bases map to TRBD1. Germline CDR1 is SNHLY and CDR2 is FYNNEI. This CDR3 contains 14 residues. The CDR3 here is CASSYRGRGEAQYF. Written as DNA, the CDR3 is TGTGCCAGCAGTTACAGGGGGCGCGGAGAGGCCCAGTACTTC.

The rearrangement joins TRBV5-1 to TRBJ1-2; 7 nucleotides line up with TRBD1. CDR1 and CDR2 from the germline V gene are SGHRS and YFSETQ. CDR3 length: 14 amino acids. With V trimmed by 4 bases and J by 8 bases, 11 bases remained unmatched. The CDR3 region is CASSPTGMGRGYTF. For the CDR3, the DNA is TGCGCCAGCAGCCCGACAGGGATGGGTCGAGGCTACACCTTC.

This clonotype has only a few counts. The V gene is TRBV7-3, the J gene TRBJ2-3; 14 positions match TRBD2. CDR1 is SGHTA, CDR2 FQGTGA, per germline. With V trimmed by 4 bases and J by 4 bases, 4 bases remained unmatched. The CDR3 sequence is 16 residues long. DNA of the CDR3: TGTGCCAGCAGCTCGACTAGCGGGGGGGCAGCAGATACGCAGTATTTT. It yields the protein CASSSTSGGAADTQYF. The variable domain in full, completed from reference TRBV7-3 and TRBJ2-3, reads GAGVSQTPSNKVTEKGKYVELRCDPISGHTALYWYRQSLGQGPEFLIYFQGTGAADDSGLPNDRFFAVRPEGSVSTLKIQRTERGDSAVYLCASSSTSGGAADTQYFGPGTRLTVL.

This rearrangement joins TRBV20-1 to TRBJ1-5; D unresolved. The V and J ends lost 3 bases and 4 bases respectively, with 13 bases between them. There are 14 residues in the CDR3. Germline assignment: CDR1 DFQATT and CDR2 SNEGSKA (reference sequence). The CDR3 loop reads CSASNGSKNQPQHF. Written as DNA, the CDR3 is TGCAGTGCTAGTAACGGGAGCAAAAATCAGCCCCAGCATTTT.

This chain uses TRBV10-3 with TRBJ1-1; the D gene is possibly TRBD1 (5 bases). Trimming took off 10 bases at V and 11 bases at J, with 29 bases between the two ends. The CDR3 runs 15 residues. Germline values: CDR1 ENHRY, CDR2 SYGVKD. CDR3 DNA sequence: TGTGCCAGCAGCTCCGGGGCATTAAACCTCAACGCGGCTTTCTTT. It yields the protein CASSSGALNLNAAFF.

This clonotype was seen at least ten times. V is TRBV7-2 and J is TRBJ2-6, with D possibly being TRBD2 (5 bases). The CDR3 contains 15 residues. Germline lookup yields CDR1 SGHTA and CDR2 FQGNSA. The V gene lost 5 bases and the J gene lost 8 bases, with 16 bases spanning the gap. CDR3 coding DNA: TGTGCCAGCAGCCAAAGGGCAGCCGGGACCAACGTCCTGACTTTC. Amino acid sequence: CASSQRAAGTNVLTF.

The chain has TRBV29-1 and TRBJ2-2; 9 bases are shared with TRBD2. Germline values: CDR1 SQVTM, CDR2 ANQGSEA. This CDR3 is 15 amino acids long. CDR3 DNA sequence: TGCAGTGCTGCCCGGAGGCGGGGGGGCCATGGGGAGCTGTTTTTT. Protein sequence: CSAARRRGGHGELFF.

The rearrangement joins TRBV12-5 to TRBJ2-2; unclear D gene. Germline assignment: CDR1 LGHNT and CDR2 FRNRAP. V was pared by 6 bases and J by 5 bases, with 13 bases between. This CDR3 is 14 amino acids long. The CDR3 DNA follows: TGTGCTAGTGGGTCCGGGTCTCGTACCGGGGAGCTGTTTTTT. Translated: CASGSGSRTGELFF.

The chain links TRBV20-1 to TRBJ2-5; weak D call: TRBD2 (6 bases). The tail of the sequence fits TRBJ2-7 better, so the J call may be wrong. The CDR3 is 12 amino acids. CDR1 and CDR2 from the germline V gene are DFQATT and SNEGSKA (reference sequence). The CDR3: CSARGGNYEQYF. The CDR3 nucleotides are TGCAGTGCTAGAGGCGGGAACTACGAGCAGTACTTC.

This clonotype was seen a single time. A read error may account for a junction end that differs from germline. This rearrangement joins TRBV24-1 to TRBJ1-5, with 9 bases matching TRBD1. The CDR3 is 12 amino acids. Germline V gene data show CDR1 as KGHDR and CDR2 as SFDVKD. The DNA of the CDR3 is TGTGCCAGCGGGACAGGGAGTCAGCCCCGGCATTTT. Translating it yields CASGTGSQPRHF.

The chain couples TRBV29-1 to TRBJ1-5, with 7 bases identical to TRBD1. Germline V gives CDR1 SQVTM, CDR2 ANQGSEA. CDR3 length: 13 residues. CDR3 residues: CRRDSYSNQPQHF. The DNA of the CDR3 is TGCAGACGGGACAGTTATAGCAATCAGCCCCAGCATTTT.

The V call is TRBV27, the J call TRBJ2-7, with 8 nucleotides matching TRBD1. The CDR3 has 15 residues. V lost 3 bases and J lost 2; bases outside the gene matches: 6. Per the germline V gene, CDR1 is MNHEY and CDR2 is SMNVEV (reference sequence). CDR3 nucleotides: TGTGCCAGCAGTTTTAGCAGGGGGCGAGCCTACGAGCAGTACTTC. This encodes CASSFSRGRAYEQYF.

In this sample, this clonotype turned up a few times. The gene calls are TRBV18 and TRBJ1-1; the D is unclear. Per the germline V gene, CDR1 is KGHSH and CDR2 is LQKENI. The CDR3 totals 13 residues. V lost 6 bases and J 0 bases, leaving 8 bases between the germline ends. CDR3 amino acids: CASSPELNTEAFF. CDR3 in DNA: TGTGCCAGCTCCCCCGAATTGAACACTGAAGCTTTCTTT.

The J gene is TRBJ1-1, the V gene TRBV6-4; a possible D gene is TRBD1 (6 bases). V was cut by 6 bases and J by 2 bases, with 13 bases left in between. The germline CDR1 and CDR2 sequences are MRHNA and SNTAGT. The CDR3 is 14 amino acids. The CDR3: CASRTDSTNTEAFF. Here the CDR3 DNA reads TGTGCCAGCAGGACGGACAGCACTAACACTGAAGCTTTCTTT.

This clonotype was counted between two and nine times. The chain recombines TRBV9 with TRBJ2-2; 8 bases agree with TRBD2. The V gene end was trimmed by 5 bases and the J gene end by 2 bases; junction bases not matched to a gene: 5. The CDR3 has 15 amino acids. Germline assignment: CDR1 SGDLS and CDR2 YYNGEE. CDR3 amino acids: CASSSGGINTGELFF. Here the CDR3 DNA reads TGTGCCAGCAGTTCGGGGGGGATAAACACCGGGGAGCTGTTTTTT.

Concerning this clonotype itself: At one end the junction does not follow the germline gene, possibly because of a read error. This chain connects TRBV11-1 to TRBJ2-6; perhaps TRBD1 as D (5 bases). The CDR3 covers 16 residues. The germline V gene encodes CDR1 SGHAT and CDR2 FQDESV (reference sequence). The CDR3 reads CASSRKTGSGANVPTF. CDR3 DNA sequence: TGTGCCAGCAGCCGGAAGACGGGCTCTGGGGCCAACGTCCCGACTTTC.

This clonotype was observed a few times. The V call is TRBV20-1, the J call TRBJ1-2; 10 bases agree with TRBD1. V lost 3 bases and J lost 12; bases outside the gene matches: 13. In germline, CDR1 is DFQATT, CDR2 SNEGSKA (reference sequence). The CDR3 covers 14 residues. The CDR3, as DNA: TGCAGTGCTAGGCCGGGACAGGGGAGGGCCTCTGACACCTTC. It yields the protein CSARPGQGRASDTF.

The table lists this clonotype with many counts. The CDR3 DNA reads TGTGCCAGCAGCGTAGCAATGAACACTGAAGCTTTCTTT. Translation gives CASSVAMNTEAFF. The chain employs TRBV9 and TRBJ1-1; no firm D call. The V end was cut by 0 bases, the J end by 0 bases, with 3 bases between. CDR3 length equals 13 residues. From germline, CDR1 is SGDLS and CDR2 YYNGEE.

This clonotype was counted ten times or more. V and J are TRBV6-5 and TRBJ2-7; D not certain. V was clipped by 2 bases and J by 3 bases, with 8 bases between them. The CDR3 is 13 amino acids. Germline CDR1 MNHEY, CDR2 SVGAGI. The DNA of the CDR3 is TGTGCCAGCAGTTACCGCAGAGGCTACGAGCAGTACTTC. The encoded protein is CASSYRRGYEQYF.

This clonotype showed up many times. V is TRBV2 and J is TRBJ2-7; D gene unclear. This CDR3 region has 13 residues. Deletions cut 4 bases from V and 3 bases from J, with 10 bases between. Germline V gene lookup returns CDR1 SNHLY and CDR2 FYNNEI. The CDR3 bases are TGTGCCAGCAGTGGTAACGCAGACTACGAGCAGTACTTC. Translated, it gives CASSGNADYEQYF.

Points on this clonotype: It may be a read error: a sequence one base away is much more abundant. The CDR3 DNA reads TGTGCCAGCAGCCAAGGTCTGGCAGGGGGTCGCGGCTACACCTTC. Translated, it gives CASSQGLAGGRGYTF. The V call is TRBV14, the J call TRBJ1-2, with 7 bases identical to TRBD1. Germline assignment: CDR1 SGHDN and CDR2 FVKESK. The J segment lost 8 bases and the V segment lost 1 base, leaving 10 bases of the junction unmatched. The CDR3 runs to 15 residues.

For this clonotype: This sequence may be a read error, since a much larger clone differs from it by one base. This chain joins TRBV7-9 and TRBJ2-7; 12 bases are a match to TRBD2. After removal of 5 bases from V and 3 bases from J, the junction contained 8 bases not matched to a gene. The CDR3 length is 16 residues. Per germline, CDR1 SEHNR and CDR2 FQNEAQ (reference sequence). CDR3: CASSQLAGGRSYEQYF. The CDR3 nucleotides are TGTGCCAGCAGCCAGCTAGCGGGAGGGCGGAGCTACGAGCAGTACTTC.

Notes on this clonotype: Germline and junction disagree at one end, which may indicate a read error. Written as DNA, the CDR3 is TGTGCCAGCAGTCGGACAGGGGATAATGAAGAACTGTTTTTT. Amino acids: CASSRTGDNEELFF. The chain uses TRBV2 and TRBJ1-4; TRBD1 agrees at 9 bases. The CDR3 extends over 14 amino acids. Germline CDR1 SNHLY, CDR2 FYNNEI.